This T cell receptor (beta chain) was recorded in a study of cytomegalovirus exposure and HLA in healthy donors. Across the study: A prior study identified 117 million unique TCR beta sequences from about 179 million T cells. HLA-typed donors contributed approximately 86 million unique TCRs, which were held in an early data release. The study, taken as a whole, reports: One variant, a missense change in DCLRE1C, was linked in a later analysis to TCR beta V- and J-gene trimming.

PCR was performed using 60 Vbeta and 13 Jbeta primers. Sequenced by immunoSEQ multiplex PCR; TCRdb stores in-frame clones only, minus some. The table has 120,000 to 150,000 clones, around 75% seen once. CDR3 length equals 14 residues. Germline-derived CDR1 and CDR2 are SGHRS and YFSETQ. The ends were cut back, 3 bases at V and 3 bases at J, with 12 bases in the middle. The donors were healthy bone marrow donors. In the case of this clone: Its antigen is undetermined.

This sequence joins TRBV5-1 and TRBJ2-5; maybe TRBD2 (6 bases). This clonotype was obtained from a woman in her thirties in good health and CMV-seronegative. The specimen was PBMCs. The CDR3 DNA reads TGCGCCAGCAGCTCGGGACTCGGCGAAGAGACCCAGTACTTC. Amino acids: CASSSGLGEETQYF.